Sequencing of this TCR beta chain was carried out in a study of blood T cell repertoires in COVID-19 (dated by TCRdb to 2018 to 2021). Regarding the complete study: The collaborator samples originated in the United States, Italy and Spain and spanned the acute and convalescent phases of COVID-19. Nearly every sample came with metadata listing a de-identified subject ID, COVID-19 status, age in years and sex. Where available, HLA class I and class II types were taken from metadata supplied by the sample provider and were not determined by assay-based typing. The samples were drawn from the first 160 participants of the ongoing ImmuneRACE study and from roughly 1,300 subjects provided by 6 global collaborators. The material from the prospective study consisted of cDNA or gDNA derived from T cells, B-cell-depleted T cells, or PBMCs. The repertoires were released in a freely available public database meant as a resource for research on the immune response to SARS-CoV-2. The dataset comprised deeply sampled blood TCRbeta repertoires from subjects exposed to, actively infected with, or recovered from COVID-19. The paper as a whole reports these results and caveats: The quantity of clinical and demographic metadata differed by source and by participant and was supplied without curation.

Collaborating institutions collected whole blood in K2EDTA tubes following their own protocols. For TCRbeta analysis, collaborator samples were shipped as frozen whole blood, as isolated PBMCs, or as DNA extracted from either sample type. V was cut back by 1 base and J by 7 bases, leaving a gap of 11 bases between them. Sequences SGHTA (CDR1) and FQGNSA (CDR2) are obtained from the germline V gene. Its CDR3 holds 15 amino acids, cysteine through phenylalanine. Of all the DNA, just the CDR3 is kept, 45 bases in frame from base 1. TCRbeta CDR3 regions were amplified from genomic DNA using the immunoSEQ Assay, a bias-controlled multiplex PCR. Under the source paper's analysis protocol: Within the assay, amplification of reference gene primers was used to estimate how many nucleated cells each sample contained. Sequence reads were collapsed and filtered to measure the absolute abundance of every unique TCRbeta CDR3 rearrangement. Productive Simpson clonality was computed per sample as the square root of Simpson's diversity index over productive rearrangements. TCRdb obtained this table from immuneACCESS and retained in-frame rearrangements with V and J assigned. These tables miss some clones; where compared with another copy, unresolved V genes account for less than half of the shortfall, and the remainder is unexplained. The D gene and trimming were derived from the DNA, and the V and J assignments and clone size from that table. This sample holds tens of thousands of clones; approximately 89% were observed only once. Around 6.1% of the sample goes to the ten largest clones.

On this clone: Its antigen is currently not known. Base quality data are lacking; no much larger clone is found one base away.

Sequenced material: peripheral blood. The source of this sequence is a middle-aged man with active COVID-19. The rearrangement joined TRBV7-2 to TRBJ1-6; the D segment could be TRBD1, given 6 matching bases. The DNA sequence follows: TGTGCCAGCAGCTTAGTACAGGGAGGGAATTCACCCCTCCACTTT. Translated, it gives CASSLVQGGNSPLHF.